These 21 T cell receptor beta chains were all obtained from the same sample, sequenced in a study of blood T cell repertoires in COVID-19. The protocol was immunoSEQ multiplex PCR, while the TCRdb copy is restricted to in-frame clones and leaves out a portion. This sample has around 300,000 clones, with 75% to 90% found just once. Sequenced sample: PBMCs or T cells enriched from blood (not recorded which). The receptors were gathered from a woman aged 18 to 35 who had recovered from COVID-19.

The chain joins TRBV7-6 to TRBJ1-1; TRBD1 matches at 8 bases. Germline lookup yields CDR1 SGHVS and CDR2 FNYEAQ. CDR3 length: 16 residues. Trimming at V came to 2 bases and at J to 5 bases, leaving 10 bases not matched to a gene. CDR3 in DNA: TGTGCCAGCAGCTTAATGCCTGGACAGGGCAGGACTGAAGCTTTCTTT. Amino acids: CASSLMPGQGRTEAFF.

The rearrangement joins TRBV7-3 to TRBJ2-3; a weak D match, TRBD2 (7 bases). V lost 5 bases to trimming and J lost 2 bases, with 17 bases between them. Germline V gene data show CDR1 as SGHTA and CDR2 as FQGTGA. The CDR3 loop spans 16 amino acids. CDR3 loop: CASSPSWGGATDTQYF. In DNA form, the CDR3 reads TGTGCCAGCAGCCCTTCATGGGGGGGGGCCACAGATACGCAGTATTTT. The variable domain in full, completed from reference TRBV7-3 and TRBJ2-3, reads GAGVSQTPSNKVTEKGKYVELRCDPISGHTALYWYRQSLGQGPEFLIYFQGTGAADDSGLPNDRFFAVRPEGSVSTLKIQRTERGDSAVYLCASSPSWGGATDTQYFGPGTRLTVL.

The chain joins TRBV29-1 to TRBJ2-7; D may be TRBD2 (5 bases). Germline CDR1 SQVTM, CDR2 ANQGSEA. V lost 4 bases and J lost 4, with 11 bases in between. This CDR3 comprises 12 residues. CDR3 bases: TGCAGCGTTGCAGCGGCGACTTACGAGCAGTACTTC. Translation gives CSVAAATYEQYF.

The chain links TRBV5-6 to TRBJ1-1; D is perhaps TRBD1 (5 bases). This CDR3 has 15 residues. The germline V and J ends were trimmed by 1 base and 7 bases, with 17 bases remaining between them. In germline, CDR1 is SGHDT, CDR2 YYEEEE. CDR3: CASSLRGSYTLEAFF. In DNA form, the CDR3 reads TGTGCCAGCAGCTTGAGGGGCAGCTACACCCTTGAAGCTTTCTTT.

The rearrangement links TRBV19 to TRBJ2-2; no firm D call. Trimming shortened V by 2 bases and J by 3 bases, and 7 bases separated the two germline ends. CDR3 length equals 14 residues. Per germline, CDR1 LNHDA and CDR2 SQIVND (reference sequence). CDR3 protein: CASSISRDTGELFF. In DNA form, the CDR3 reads TGTGCCAGTAGTATAAGTCGGGACACCGGGGAGCTGTTTTTT.

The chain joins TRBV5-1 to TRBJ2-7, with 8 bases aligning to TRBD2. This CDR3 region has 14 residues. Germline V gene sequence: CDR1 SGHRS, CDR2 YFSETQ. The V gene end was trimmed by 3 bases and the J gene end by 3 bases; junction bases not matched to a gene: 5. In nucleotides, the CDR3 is TGCGCCAGCAGCTCTCACGGGGGGGACTACGAGCAGTACTTC. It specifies CASSSHGGDYEQYF.

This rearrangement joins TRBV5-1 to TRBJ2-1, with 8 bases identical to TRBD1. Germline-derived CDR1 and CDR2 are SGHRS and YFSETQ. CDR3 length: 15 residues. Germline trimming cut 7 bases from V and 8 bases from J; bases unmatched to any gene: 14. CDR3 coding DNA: TGCGCCAGCCATTACGGACAGGGACCTTTCGATGAGCAGTTCTTC. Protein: CASHYGQGPFDEQFF. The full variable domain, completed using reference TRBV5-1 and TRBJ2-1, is KAGVTQTPRYLIKTRGQQVTLSCSPISGHRSVSWYQQTPGQGLQFLFEYFSETQRNKGNFPGRFSGRQFSNSRSEMNVSTLELGDSALYLCASHYGQGPFDEQFFGPGTRLTVL.

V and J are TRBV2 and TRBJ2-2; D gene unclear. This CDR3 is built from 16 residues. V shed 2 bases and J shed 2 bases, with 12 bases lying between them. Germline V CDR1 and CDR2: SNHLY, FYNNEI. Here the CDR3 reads CASSEFLLANTGELFF. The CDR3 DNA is TGTGCCAGCAGTGAATTCCTTTTGGCTAACACCGGGGAGCTGTTTTTT.

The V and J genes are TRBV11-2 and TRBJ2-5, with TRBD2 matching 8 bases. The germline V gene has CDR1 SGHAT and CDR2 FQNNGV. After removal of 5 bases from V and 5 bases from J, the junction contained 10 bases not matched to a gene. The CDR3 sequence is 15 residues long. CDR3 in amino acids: CASSRTGGAGETQYF. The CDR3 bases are TGTGCCAGCAGCCGGACGGGGGGGGCAGGGGAGACCCAGTACTTC.

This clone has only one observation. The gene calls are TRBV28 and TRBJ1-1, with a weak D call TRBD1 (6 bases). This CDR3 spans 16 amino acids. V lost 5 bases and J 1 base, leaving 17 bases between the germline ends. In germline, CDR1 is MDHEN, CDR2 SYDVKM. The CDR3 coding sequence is TGTGCCAGCAGTGAGAGTGGGGGGGCCGAGAACACTGAAGCTTTCTTT. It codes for CASSESGGAENTEAFF.

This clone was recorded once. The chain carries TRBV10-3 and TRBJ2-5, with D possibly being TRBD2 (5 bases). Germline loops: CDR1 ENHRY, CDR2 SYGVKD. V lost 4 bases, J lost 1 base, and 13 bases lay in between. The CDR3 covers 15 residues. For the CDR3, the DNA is TGTGCCATCAGTGGCTCGGACGAGGGCCAAGAGACCCAGTACTTC. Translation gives CAISGSDEGQETQYF.

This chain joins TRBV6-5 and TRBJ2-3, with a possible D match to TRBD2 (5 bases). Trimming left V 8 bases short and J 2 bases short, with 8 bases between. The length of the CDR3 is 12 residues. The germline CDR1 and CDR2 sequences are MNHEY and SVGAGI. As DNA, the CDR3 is TGTGCCAGCGGTCGGGACACAGATACGCAGTATTTT. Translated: CASGRDTDTQYF.

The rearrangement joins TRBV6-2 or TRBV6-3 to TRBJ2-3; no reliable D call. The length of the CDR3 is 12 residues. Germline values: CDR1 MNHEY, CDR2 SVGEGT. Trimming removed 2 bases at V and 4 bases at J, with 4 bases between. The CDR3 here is CASSYQSDTQYF. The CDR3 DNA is TGTGCCAGCAGTTACCAGTCAGATACGCAGTATTTT.

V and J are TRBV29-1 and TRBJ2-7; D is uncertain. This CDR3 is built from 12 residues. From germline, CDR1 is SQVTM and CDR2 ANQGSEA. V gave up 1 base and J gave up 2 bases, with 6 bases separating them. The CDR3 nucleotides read TGCAGCGTTGAAGGCAGTCCCTACGAGCAGTACTTC. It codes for CSVEGSPYEQYF.

The CDR3 DNA reads as TGTGCCAGCAGTCCCCTCCGACTAGCGGATACGCAGTATTTT. Protein product: CASSPLRLADTQYF. V usage is TRBV28 and J usage is TRBJ2-3; 8 nucleotides align to TRBD2. V trimming: 5 bases; J trimming: 6 bases; junction bases outside the gene matches: 7. The CDR3 is 14 amino acids. Germline V CDR1 and CDR2: MDHEN, SYDVKM.

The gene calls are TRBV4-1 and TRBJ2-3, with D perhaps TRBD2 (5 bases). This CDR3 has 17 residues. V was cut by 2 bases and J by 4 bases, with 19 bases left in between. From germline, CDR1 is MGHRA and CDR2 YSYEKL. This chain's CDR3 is CASSQSWTTGFADTQYF. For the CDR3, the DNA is TGCGCCAGCAGCCAATCCTGGACGACGGGATTCGCAGATACGCAGTATTTT.

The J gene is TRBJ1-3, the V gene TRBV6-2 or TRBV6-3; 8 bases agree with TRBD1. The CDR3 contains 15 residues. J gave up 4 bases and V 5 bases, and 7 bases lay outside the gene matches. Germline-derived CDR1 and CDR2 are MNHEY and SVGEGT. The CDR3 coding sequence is TGTGCCAGCAGTCCCCTGGGACAGGCCGGAAACACCATATATTTT. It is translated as CASSPLGQAGNTIYF.

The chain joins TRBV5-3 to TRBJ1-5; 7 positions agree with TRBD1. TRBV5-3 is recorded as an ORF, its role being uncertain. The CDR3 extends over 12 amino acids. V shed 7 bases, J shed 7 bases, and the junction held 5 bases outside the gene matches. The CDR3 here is CARGTGAQPQHF. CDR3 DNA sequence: TGTGCCAGAGGAACAGGGGCCCAGCCCCAGCATTTT.

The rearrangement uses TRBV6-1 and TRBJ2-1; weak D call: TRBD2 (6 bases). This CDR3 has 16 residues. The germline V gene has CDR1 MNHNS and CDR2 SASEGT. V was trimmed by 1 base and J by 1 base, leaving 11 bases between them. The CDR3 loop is CASSEEGGISYNEQFF. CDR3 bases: TGTGCCAGCAGTGAAGAAGGCGGGATTTCCTACAATGAGCAGTTCTTC.

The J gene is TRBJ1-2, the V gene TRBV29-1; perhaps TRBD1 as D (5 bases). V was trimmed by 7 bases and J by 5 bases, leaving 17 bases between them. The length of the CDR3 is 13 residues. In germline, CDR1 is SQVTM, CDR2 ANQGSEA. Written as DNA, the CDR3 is TGCAGCGCTCAAAGGGGCGCAAGTTATGGCTACACCTTC. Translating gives CSAQRGASYGYTF.

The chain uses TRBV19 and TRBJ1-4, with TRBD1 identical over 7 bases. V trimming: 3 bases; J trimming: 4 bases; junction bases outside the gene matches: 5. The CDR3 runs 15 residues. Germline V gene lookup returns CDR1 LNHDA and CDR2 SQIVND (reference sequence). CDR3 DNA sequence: TGTGCCAGTAGTATCGGGGACAGCCTTAATGAAAAACTGTTTTTT. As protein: CASSIGDSLNEKLFF.